Listed here are 24 T cell receptor beta chains from one sample, sequenced in a study of T cells after yellow fever vaccination. TCRdb re-called the 5' RACE reads through MiXCR, storing one row per CDR3 protein. The data hold about 630,000 distinct CDR3 sequences, with approximately 13% observed a single time. The sequencing used PBMCs, collected on the day of the yellow fever booster vaccination. The receptors stem from a man under 40 who received the YFV17D yellow fever vaccine.

The CDR3 bases are TGTGCCAGCAGGAGAGGATGGGGGACACTGAACACTGAAGCTTTCTTT. Translated, it gives CASRRGWGTLNTEAFF. V and J are TRBV6-1 and TRBJ1-1, with D perhaps TRBD1 (6 bases). Germline loops: CDR1 MNHNS, CDR2 SASEGT. CDR3 size: 16 residues. V shed 6 bases and J shed 0 bases, with 17 bases lying between them.

The chain employs TRBV7-9 and TRBJ2-1; D is ambiguous. Deletions cut 2 bases from V and 5 bases from J, with 7 bases between. Germline V gene lookup returns CDR1 SEHNR and CDR2 FQNEAQ (reference sequence). The CDR3 length is 13 residues. This chain's CDR3 is CASSLLEDNEQFF. Here the CDR3 DNA reads TGTGCCAGCAGCTTATTAGAGGACAATGAGCAGTTCTTC. The entire variable domain, with the rest obtained from reference TRBV7-9 and TRBJ2-1, is as follows: DTGVSQNPRHKITKRGQNVTFRCDPISEHNRLYWYRQTLGQGPEFLTYFQNEAQLEKSRLLSDRFSAERPKGSFSTLEIQRTEQGDSAMYLCASSLLEDNEQFFGPGTRLTVL.

This clonotype was seen many times. V usage is TRBV5-1 and J usage is TRBJ2-1; D call uncertain. The germline V gene has CDR1 SGHRS and CDR2 YFSETQ. The CDR3 length is 12 residues. Deletions cut 3 bases from V and 8 bases from J, with 9 bases between. This CDR3 is CASSSASYEQFF. In DNA, the CDR3 is TGCGCCAGCAGCTCGGCTAGTTATGAGCAGTTCTTC.

The gene calls are TRBV7-2 and TRBJ2-7, with no clear D. V lost 5 bases, J lost 5 bases, and 13 bases lay in between. This CDR3 region has 13 residues. Germline V gives CDR1 SGHTA, CDR2 FQGNSA. CDR3 DNA sequence: TGTGCCAGCAGCACCATCCTAACCCACGAGCAGTACTTC. Protein sequence: CASSTILTHEQYF.

The chain combines TRBV5-1 with TRBJ2-7; 8 nucleotides line up with TRBD2. The ends lost 5 bases at V and 5 bases at J; junction bases unmatched: 12. The CDR3 length is 15 residues. In germline, CDR1 is SGHRS, CDR2 YFSETQ. In nucleotides, the CDR3 is TGCGCCAGCAGACCGTCCGGGACTAGGGGCGACGAGCAGTACTTC. It translates to CASRPSGTRGDEQYF.

This chain uses TRBV30 with TRBJ2-1; perhaps TRBD1 as D (6 bases). The V gene's germline CDR1 is GTSNPN and CDR2 SVGIG (reference sequence). The CDR3 length is 13 residues. The germline V and J ends were trimmed by 2 bases and 8 bases, with 13 bases remaining between them. The CDR3 DNA follows: TGTGCCTGGAGTATGAGCAGGGGCCATGAGCAGTTCTTC. It specifies CAWSMSRGHEQFF.

The rearrangement links TRBV6-1 to TRBJ2-7, with TRBD1 matching 8 bases. CDR3 length equals 13 residues. V trimming: 4 bases; J trimming: 7 bases; junction bases outside the gene matches: 6. Germline V gene lookup returns CDR1 MNHNS and CDR2 SASEGT. CDR3 in DNA: TGTGCCAGCAGTGTCCCGGGGACAGGAGAGCAGTACTTC. It encodes CASSVPGTGEQYF.

The sample holds a few counts of this clonotype. This rearrangement joins TRBV20-1 to TRBJ2-7, with TRBD2 identical over 8 bases. The germline CDR1 and CDR2 sequences are DFQATT and SNEGSKA (reference sequence). V trimming: 1 base; J trimming: 2 bases; junction bases outside the gene matches: 1. The CDR3 is made up of 13 amino acids. CDR3 bases: TGCAGTGCTAGAGGGCGGGAGGCCTACGAGCAGTACTTC. Amino acid sequence: CSARGREAYEQYF.

The V gene is TRBV6-5, the J gene TRBJ2-3; 7 bases are shared with TRBD2. Germline trimming cut 2 bases from V and 3 bases from J; bases unmatched to any gene: 5. The CDR3 length is 15 residues. Germline V gene lookup returns CDR1 MNHEY and CDR2 SVGAGI. CDR3 coding DNA: TGTGCCAGCAGTTACGGCGGGAGAGGGACAGATACGCAGTATTTT. Translated, it gives CASSYGGRGTDTQYF.

The table lists this clonotype with a few counts. The chain recombines TRBV7-9 with TRBJ2-1; D is unresolved. This CDR3 spans 11 amino acids. V lost 5 bases, J lost 13 bases, and 12 bases lay in between. The germline CDR1 and CDR2 sequences are SEHNR and FQNEAQ (reference sequence). The CDR3 bases are TGTGCCAGCAGCCCCCAAGGCCCCCAGTTCTTC. It codes for CASSPQGPQFF.

The chain couples TRBV3-1 to TRBJ2-7, with unresolved D. This CDR3 is built from 11 residues. CDR1 and CDR2 from the germline V gene are LGHDT and YNNKEL (reference sequence). V was trimmed by 2 bases and J by 5 bases, leaving 4 bases between them. The CDR3 here is CASSQQDEQYF. CDR3 nucleotides: TGTGCCAGCAGCCAACAAGACGAGCAGTACTTC.

This clonotype was seen a few times. J is TRBJ2-5 and V is TRBV7-3, with D possibly being TRBD2 (6 bases). The V end lost 6 bases, the J end lost 2 bases, and 19 bases lay between the germline ends. The CDR3 is made up of 16 amino acids. Per germline, CDR1 SGHTA and CDR2 FQGTGA. As DNA, the CDR3 is TGTGCCAGCAGGCCAGGAGGGTCGAATAAACAAGAGACCCAGTACTTC. It specifies CASRPGGSNKQETQYF. The whole variable domain, filled in from reference TRBV7-3 and TRBJ2-5, reads GAGVSQTPSNKVTEKGKYVELRCDPISGHTALYWYRQSLGQGPEFLIYFQGTGAADDSGLPNDRFFAVRPEGSVSTLKIQRTERGDSAVYLCASRPGGSNKQETQYFGPGTRLLVL.

In DNA, the CDR3 is TGCAGCGTTGAAGATCCATACCTCGGGGCCTACAATGAGCAGTTCTTC. It yields the protein CSVEDPYLGAYNEQFF. The chain carries TRBV29-1 and TRBJ2-1; the D gene is possibly TRBD2 (5 bases). The V end was cut by 0 bases, the J end by 2 bases, with 14 bases between. CDR3 size: 16 residues. Looked up from germline, CDR1 is SQVTM and CDR2 is ANQGSEA.

V is TRBV6-1 and J is TRBJ1-1; the D is unclear. From germline, CDR1 is MNHNS and CDR2 SASEGT. V lost 7 bases and J 3 bases, leaving 15 bases between the germline ends. The CDR3 length is 14 residues. CDR3 sequence: CASTPGPLDTEAFF. The CDR3 DNA reads as TGTGCCAGCACCCCAGGACCCCTGGACACTGAAGCTTTCTTT.

The sample holds a few counts of this clonotype. V and J are TRBV20-1 and TRBJ2-3; no firm D call. The CDR3 has 13 residues. V was shortened by 0 bases and J by 2 bases, with 6 bases between the two germline ends. Looked up from germline, CDR1 is DFQATT and CDR2 is SNEGSKA (reference sequence). This CDR3 is CSAREEDTDTQYF. The CDR3 bases are TGCAGTGCTAGAGAAGAAGACACAGATACGCAGTATTTT.

This clonotype has at least ten counts. The chain is built from TRBV5-1 and TRBJ1-5, with D perhaps matching TRBD1 (5 bases). This CDR3 has 15 amino acids. V lost 0 bases and J 2 bases, leaving 9 bases between the germline ends. Germline values: CDR1 SGHRS, CDR2 YFSETQ. The CDR3 bases are TGCGCCAGCAGCTTGGGAGGGGCAGGCAATCAGCCCCAGCATTTT. It specifies CASSLGGAGNQPQHF.

The rearrangement links TRBV20-1 to TRBJ1-1; maybe TRBD1 (5 bases). Germline V gene data show CDR1 as DFQATT and CDR2 as SNEGSKA (reference sequence). The CDR3 contains 11 residues. The CDR3 coding sequence is TGCAAGACAGATAAAAACACTGAAGCTTTCTTT. Translation gives CKTDKNTEAFF.

Only a few counts were recorded for this clonotype. The V gene is TRBV7-6, the J gene TRBJ2-1, with a weak D call TRBD1 (5 bases). Trimming removed 5 bases at V and 3 bases at J, with 20 bases between. CDR1 is SGHVS and CDR2 is FNYEAQ in the germline V gene. CDR3 length equals 17 residues. The CDR3 nucleotides read TGTGCCAGCAGCCCTACCCGTAGGCAGGGTAGCTACAATGAGCAGTTCTTC. Residues: CASSPTRRQGSYNEQFF. Using reference TRBV7-6 and TRBJ2-1 for the parts outside the CDR3, the full variable domain is GAGVSQSPRYKVTKRGQDVALRCDPISGHVSLYWYRQALGQGPEFLTYFNYEAQQDKSGLPNDRFSAERPEGSISTLTIQRTEQRDSAMYRCASSPTRRQGSYNEQFFGPGTRLTVL.

This chain links TRBV29-1 with TRBJ2-1, with 7 bases identical to TRBD1. The CDR3 is 13 amino acids. The V gene end was trimmed by 6 bases and the J gene end by 8 bases; junction bases not matched to a gene: 10. The germline CDR1 and CDR2 sequences are SQVTM and ANQGSEA. CDR3 bases: TGCAGCGTAGGGGACAGATTTATTGATGAGCAGTTCTTC. As protein: CSVGDRFIDEQFF.

This clonotype was detected many times. The chain couples TRBV20-1 to TRBJ2-1; TRBD2 matches 12 bases. The CDR3 spans 18 residues. Germline loops: CDR1 DFQATT, CDR2 SNEGSKA (reference sequence). V was pared by 0 bases and J by 0 bases, with 6 bases of the junction left unmatched. The CDR3 DNA follows: TGCAGTGCTAGAGAAGGACAGGGACTAGCGGGCTCCTACAATGAGCAGTTCTTC. Translated, it gives CSAREGQGLAGSYNEQFF.

This clonotype was found a few times. The chain links TRBV7-2 to TRBJ2-5; D is perhaps TRBD2 (6 bases). The CDR3 has 14 residues. V was trimmed by 2 bases and J by 1 base, leaving 8 bases between them. CDR1 is SGHTA, CDR2 FQGNSA, per germline. CDR3 coding DNA: TGTGCCAGCAGCTTAATCGGGAGCCAAGAGACCCAGTACTTC. Translated: CASSLIGSQETQYF. The full variable domain, rest sourced from reference TRBV7-2 and TRBJ2-5, is GAGVSQSPSNKVTEKGKDVELRCDPISGHTALYWYRQSLGQGLEFLIYFQGNSAPDKSGLPSDRFSAERTGGSVSTLTIQRTQQEDSAVYLCASSLIGSQETQYFGPGTRLLVL.

The rearrangement joins TRBV19 to TRBJ2-1, with D possibly matching TRBD2 (6 bases). Germline V gene sequence: CDR1 LNHDA, CDR2 SQIVND (reference sequence). The CDR3 runs 15 residues. V was clipped by 7 bases and J by 4 bases, with 17 bases between them. The DNA of the CDR3 is TGTGCCAGTATGAGTCGCGGGAATATTTACAATGAGCAGTTCTTC. Protein sequence: CASMSRGNIYNEQFF.

This clonotype was found a few times. The chain has TRBV10-2 and TRBJ2-7, with D possibly TRBD1 on 5 matching bases. The CDR3 consists of 18 residues. With 8 bases removed from V and 0 bases from J, the gap between germline ends came to 26 bases. CDR1 is WSHSY, CDR2 SAAADI, per germline. The CDR3 DNA sequence: TGCGCCAGCGGATACGCCCTCGACAGACCCCTTAGCTCCTACGAGCAGTACTTC. It specifies CASGYALDRPLSSYEQYF.

The chain recombines TRBV18 with TRBJ2-5, with D perhaps matching TRBD2 (6 bases). Germline V gene sequence: CDR1 KGHSH, CDR2 LQKENI. V was shortened by 0 bases and J by 1 base, with 9 bases between the two germline ends. The CDR3 has 15 residues. In nucleotides, the CDR3 is TGTGCCAGCTCACCACCGGAGGGCGGCCAAGAGACCCAGTACTTC. Protein product: CASSPPEGGQETQYF.